The rows below give T cell receptor beta chains drawn from one sample of a study of post-analysis software for immune sequencing data. TCRdb independently ran MiXCR on the PCR reads; one entry per CDR3 protein. This repertoire shows 650,000 to 850,000 distinct CDR3 sequences, roughly 50% found once; its top ten account for approximately 4.5%. The source material was blood. The receptors were sampled from a girl aged 10 to 17 with multiple sclerosis. The CDR3 runs from the conserved cysteine through the conserved F or W. A D gene is named only where the DNA matches it firmly.

D gene	V gene	J gene	CDR3 protein
-	TRBV7-2	TRBJ2-3	CASSGEGTDTQYF
-	TRBV3-1	TRBJ1-1	CASSQVYWTSNTEAFF
-	TRBV29-1	TRBJ1-4	CSVVRGPENEKLFF
-	TRBV12-3/TRBV12-4	TRBJ2-3	CASSLSRRGAIPSSTDTQYF
-	TRBV20-1	TRBJ1-1	CSAPETKGNRAEAFF
TRBD1	TRBV28	TRBJ2-1	CASSGDRGHEQFF
TRBD2	TRBV6-5	TRBJ2-3	CASSYAGTSFDTQYF
TRBD1	TRBV6-2/TRBV6-3	TRBJ2-3	CASRRTGNTDTQYF
-	TRBV5-1	TRBJ1-1	CASTEIPGDTEAFF
-	TRBV25-1	TRBJ2-7	CASAKVNNYEQYF
-	TRBV4-1	TRBJ2-3	CASSHTETADTQYF
-	TRBV6-6	-	CASSYSIKLTYEQYF
-	TRBV24-1	TRBJ2-3	CATSALDADTQYF
-	TRBV9	TRBJ1-2	CASSVGRGGFNYGYTF
TRBD1	TRBV11-3	TRBJ2-1	CASSRGQGEINEQFF
-	TRBV12-3/TRBV12-4	-	CASRTGQTYEQYF
-	TRBV7-2	TRBJ2-3	CASSFIRLMGDTQYF
-	TRBV5-1	TRBJ2-6	CASSLARGAGANVLTF
TRBD2	TRBV20-1	TRBJ2-1	CSVKSGGGYSEQFF
-	TRBV6-5	TRBJ2-7	CASSYGTGWYEQYF
TRBD2	TRBV7-9	-	CASSSSLAEYYEQYF
TRBD1	TRBV20-1	TRBJ1-5	CSAGGQGNEPQHF
-	TRBV20-1	TRBJ1-5	CSASDPQTNQPQHF
-	TRBV5-1	TRBJ2-5	CASSGSGTKETQYF
-	TRBV5-1	TRBJ1-2	CASSLAGGGSGTINYGYTF
-	TRBV7-9	TRBJ1-2	CASSLATSRGYGYTF
-	TRBV12-3/TRBV12-4	TRBJ1-5	CASSSIHSNQPQHF
-	TRBV7-8	TRBJ2-1	CASSLGGFSYNEQFF
-	TRBV20-1	TRBJ2-3	CSVSGSTDTQYF
-	TRBV6-5	TRBJ2-5	CASSYGLGAPQYF
TRBD2	TRBV6-5	TRBJ2-2	CASSYSGGVTGERFF
TRBD1	TRBV20-1	TRBJ1-2	CSAPTGGLGTLYGYTF
TRBD2	TRBV12-3/TRBV12-4	TRBJ2-7	CASSLILAGDSSYEQYF
-	TRBV20-1	TRBJ1-2	CSARDPGGYGYTF
-	TRBV12-5	TRBJ2-5	CASGLVRQGGETQYF
-	TRBV6-2/TRBV6-3	TRBJ2-7	CASHRTTNYEQYF
TRBD2	TRBV7-9	-	CASSPWRLAGPRAHYEQYF
TRBD2	TRBV29-1	TRBJ2-1	CSVDLAGGSYNEQFF
TRBD1	TRBV5-1	TRBJ2-5	CASSEIRDRAVETQYF
TRBD2	TRBV7-8	TRBJ2-2	CASSFGTSRIPGELFF
-	TRBV7-6	TRBJ2-3	CASSLQQRAGPDTQYF
TRBD1	TRBV14	TRBJ2-1	CASSQGYRGNEQFF
TRBD1	TRBV5-5	TRBJ1-5	CASSSGQGINQPQHF
-	TRBV6-1	TRBJ2-5	CASRLGNQETQYF
TRBD1	TRBV29-1	TRBJ1-5	CSVATGGMGNQPQHF
-	TRBV4-1	TRBJ2-7	CASSQNQQTYEQYF
TRBD1	TRBV6-1	TRBJ1-1	CASSEDRGRVEAFF
-	TRBV5-6	TRBJ2-5	CASSLGEPLRETQYF